The following is a TCR beta chain sequence with its context. In the authors' methods: Nucleated cell counts were estimated from reference gene primer amplification. Profiled with immunoSEQ multiplex PCR; TCRdb holds only in-frame clones, not every one. That table furnishes V, J and clone size, whereas the DNA furnished D and trimming. The sample lists about 83,000 clones; roughly 90% were seen once. The data derive from a study of blood T cell repertoires in COVID-19. On the study more broadly: Samples of COVID-19 (acute and convalescent) were obtained from the United States, Italy and Spain.

The sequence was obtained from a woman between 50 and 59 years old with active or convalescent COVID-19. Sequenced sample: peripheral blood.

CDR3 coding DNA: TGCGCCAGCAGCCAAGAGGTTTCGGGGCAGGGGTTCTACGAGCAGTACTTC. Encoded protein: CASSQEVSGQGFYEQYF. The V call is TRBV4-3, the J call TRBJ2-7; weak D call: TRBD1 (6 bases). Germline loops: CDR1 LGHNA, CDR2 YSLEER. Trimming took 0 bases from V and 3 from J, leaving 18 bases between them. This CDR3 region has 17 residues.